The 20 T cell receptor beta chains below come from one sample, sequenced in a study of beta chain features in type 1 diabetes. Study conclusions and caveats: Shortening that was moderate but significant affected the TCRB CDR3s of Type 1 diabetes patients in all four CD4+ subsets.

Antigens of these TCRs are unknown. Expressed TCRB transcripts were sequenced, since all the RNA that had been isolated was reverse transcribed. Some clones are missing from TCRdb's copy, which holds only in-frame ones; the method was immunoSEQ multiplex PCR. In the table there are fewer than 110,000 clones, over 25% of which are singletons. The specimen sequenced was central memory CD4+ T cells from blood. Source of these receptors: a woman aged 18-29 years with type 1 diabetes.

This chain joins TRBV2 and TRBJ1-2, with D perhaps TRBD1 (5 bases). There are 13 residues in the CDR3. V was pared by 8 bases and J by 7 bases, with 17 bases between. In germline, CDR1 is SNHLY, CDR2 FYNNEI. CDR3 coding DNA: TGTGCCAGCCGGGGAGGGGCCTCTCGTGGCTACACCTTC. Protein sequence: CASRGGASRGYTF.

The chain combines TRBV6-8 with TRBJ2-5; D is uncertain. Deletions cut 2 bases from V and 5 bases from J, with 3 bases between. Germline V gene sequence: CDR1 MNHGY, CDR2 SAAAGT. The CDR3 consists of 11 residues. The CDR3 sequence is CASSYEETQYF. The DNA of the CDR3 is TGTGCCAGCAGTTACGAGGAGACCCAGTACTTC.

The chain recombines TRBV2 with TRBJ1-1; no clear D gene. Germline V gene lookup returns CDR1 SNHLY and CDR2 FYNNEI. The CDR3 is made up of 13 amino acids. V was clipped by 1 base and J by 1 base, with 4 bases between them. In DNA, the CDR3 is TGTGCCAGCAGTGAAGATAGGAACACTGAAGCTTTCTTT. It specifies CASSEDRNTEAFF.

This chain links TRBV19 with TRBJ2-1, with 10 bases aligning to TRBD1. Germline assignment: CDR1 LNHDA and CDR2 SQIVND (reference sequence). The CDR3 extends over 15 amino acids. V gave up 4 bases and J gave up 4 bases; unmatched junction bases: 4. CDR3 sequence: CASSTGQGPYNEQFF. The CDR3 nucleotides are TGTGCCAGTAGTACGGGACAGGGGCCGTACAATGAGCAGTTCTTC.

Note on this clone: The junction differs from germline at one of its ends, possibly a read error. The chain combines TRBV5-1 with TRBJ1-1; TRBD1 might be the D (5 bases). Germline CDR1 SGHRS, CDR2 YFSETQ. The CDR3 covers 14 residues. CDR3 in amino acids: CASTRQSMNTEAFF. The CDR3 nucleotides read TGCGCCAGCACCCGACAGAGCATGAATACTGAAGCTTTCTTT.

The rearrangement links TRBV2 to TRBJ2-7; TRBD1 matches at 9 bases. The CDR3 length is 14 residues. V lost 4 bases and J lost 2; bases outside the gene matches: 3. In germline, CDR1 is SNHLY, CDR2 FYNNEI. Written as DNA, the CDR3 is TGTGCCAGCAGTGTAGGACAGGGGCCCTACGAGCAGTACTTC. Its protein is CASSVGQGPYEQYF.

This clone was seen more than once but under ten times. The chain couples TRBV5-1 to TRBJ2-2; maybe TRBD2 (6 bases). Trimming removed 1 base from V and 5 bases from J, with 12 bases in between. This CDR3 is built from 15 residues. CDR1 is SGHRS and CDR2 is YFSETQ in the germline V gene. The DNA of the CDR3 is TGCGCCAGCAGCTTGAGTCCCGCGGGGACCGGGGAGCTGTTTTTT. Its protein product is CASSLSPAGTGELFF.

The chain is built from TRBV2 and TRBJ1-4, with D perhaps matching TRBD1 (6 bases). Looked up from germline, CDR1 is SNHLY and CDR2 is FYNNEI. V lost 6 bases and J 8 bases, leaving 13 bases between the germline ends. This CDR3 is built from 13 residues. CDR3 residues: CASRRGAREKLFF. The CDR3 region has the DNA TGTGCCAGCAGACGGGGGGCGCGCGAAAAACTGTTTTTT. Together with reference TRBV2 and TRBJ1-4, the CDR3 gives the full variable domain: EPEVTQTPSHQVTQMGQEVILRCVPISNHLYFYWYRQILGQKVEFLVSFYNNEISEKSEIFDDQFSVERPDGSNFTLKIRSTKLEDSAMYFCASRRGAREKLFFGSGTQLSVL.

This clone was observed a few times. The chain joins TRBV29-1 to TRBJ2-2; D possibly corresponds to TRBD1 (7 bases). Germline V gene lookup returns CDR1 SQVTM and CDR2 ANQGSEA. Between the trimmed V and J ends, which lost 5 bases and 1 base, there was a span of 20 bases. The CDR3 is made up of 17 amino acids. CDR3 coding DNA: TGCAGCGTTCCCCACCCGACTAGGGGGCAGAACACCGGGGAGCTGTTTTTT. It is translated as CSVPHPTRGQNTGELFF.

The chain carries TRBV30 and TRBJ2-7, with 9 positions matching TRBD2. The CDR3 has 15 residues. Germline lookup yields CDR1 GTSNPN and CDR2 SVGIG (reference sequence). With 3 bases clipped from V and 7 bases from J, the junction kept 13 bases outside the gene matches. The CDR3 coding sequence is TGTGCCTGGAGCGCCGGTGGGACTAGCCGGCGGGAGCAGTACTTC. Residues: CAWSAGGTSRREQYF.

The chain uses TRBV28 and TRBJ2-1; D is perhaps TRBD1 (6 bases). The germline V gene encodes CDR1 MDHEN and CDR2 SYDVKM. Between the trimmed V and J ends, which lost 5 bases and 8 bases, there was a span of 10 bases. The CDR3 extends over 12 amino acids. The CDR3 DNA follows: TGTGCCAGCAGTACCAGGGGATATGAGCAGTTCTTC. Amino acids: CASSTRGYEQFF.

The table lists this clone with a few counts. The gene calls are TRBV10-3 and TRBJ2-7, with 10 bases identical to TRBD1. The J segment lost 3 bases and the V segment lost 10 bases, leaving 3 bases of the junction unmatched. Germline values: CDR1 ENHRY, CDR2 SYGVKD. This CDR3 is 12 amino acids long. The CDR3 loop is CATGQGDYEQYF. CDR3 in DNA: TGTGCCACCGGACAGGGGGACTACGAGCAGTACTTC.

This chain uses TRBV19 with TRBJ2-5, with no clear D. V was clipped by 5 bases and J by 2 bases, with 9 bases between them. The CDR3 is 13 amino acids. The germline V gene encodes CDR1 LNHDA and CDR2 SQIVND (reference sequence). The CDR3, as DNA: TGTGCCAGTAGTCCCTGGAGACAAGAGACCCAGTACTTC. It specifies CASSPWRQETQYF.

This clone occurred a few times. The chain employs TRBV5-1 and TRBJ2-2; unclear D gene. The CDR3 spans 14 residues. Trimming removed 1 base from V and 1 base from J, with 5 bases in between. Germline lookup yields CDR1 SGHRS and CDR2 YFSETQ. The CDR3 region is CASSLYLNTGELFF. The CDR3, as DNA: TGCGCCAGCAGCTTGTATCTGAACACCGGGGAGCTGTTTTTT.

This clone was detected only a few times. CDR3 sequence (DNA): TGTGCCTGGACCGATTCCTACAGGGGTGGCACTGAAGCTTTCTTT. Protein: CAWTDSYRGGTEAFF. The chain combines TRBV30 with TRBJ1-1; 7 bases match TRBD1. V dropped 4 bases and J dropped 4; count of bases not matched to a gene: 12. From germline, CDR1 is GTSNPN and CDR2 SVGIG (reference sequence). The length of the CDR3 is 15 residues.

The chain is built from TRBV5-4 and TRBJ2-2; 14 bases align to TRBD2. The ends lost 4 bases at V and 8 bases at J; junction bases unmatched: 7. The CDR3 is 16 residues long. Germline lookup yields CDR1 SGHNT and CDR2 YYREEE (reference sequence). DNA of the CDR3: TGTGCCAGCAGCAAAGGGACTAGCGGGGGCATGGGGGAGCTGTTTTTT. It codes for CASSKGTSGGMGELFF.

This clone came up a few times. The V call is TRBV29-1, the J call TRBJ1-4; TRBD1 matches 9 bases. Germline V gene sequence: CDR1 SQVTM, CDR2 ANQGSEA. The length of the CDR3 is 16 residues. The V gene end was trimmed by 5 bases and the J gene end by 7 bases; junction bases not matched to a gene: 14. DNA of the CDR3: TGCAGCGTTTCTCCGGGACAGGGTTGGAATCGTGAAAAACTGTTTTTT. Residues: CSVSPGQGWNREKLFF.

This sequence joins TRBV27 and TRBJ1-1, with D uncertain. The germline V and J ends were trimmed by 7 bases and 4 bases, with 13 bases remaining between them. Per germline, CDR1 MNHEY and CDR2 SMNVEV (reference sequence). The CDR3 loop spans 13 amino acids. In DNA form, the CDR3 reads TGTGCCAGCACCCTTGGGGAGGGCACTGAAGCTTTCTTT. Protein product: CASTLGEGTEAFF.

This clone was recorded a few times. The chain employs TRBV28 and TRBJ1-1; the D is unclear. The CDR3 extends over 15 amino acids. The germline V gene encodes CDR1 MDHEN and CDR2 SYDVKM. The germline V and J ends were trimmed by 3 bases and 5 bases, with 16 bases remaining between them. The CDR3 DNA reads as TGTGCCAGCAGTTTCCCAACGCGGGGAAGGACTGAAGCTTTCTTT. Its translation is CASSFPTRGRTEAFF.

In this sample, this clone turned up many times. The genes are TRBV20-1 and TRBJ2-5; no reliable D call. The CDR3 covers 11 residues. Between the trimmed V and J ends, which lost 2 bases and 2 bases, there was a span of 3 bases. Germline assignment: CDR1 DFQATT and CDR2 SNEGSKA (reference sequence). CDR3 in DNA: TGCAGTGCTAGACGGCAAGAGACCCAGTACTTC. Encoded protein: CSARRQETQYF.